The T cell receptor (beta chain) under discussion was sequenced for a study of regulatory T cells in long-lasting Graves disease. This clonotype was counted only a few times. The antigen remains unidentified. General observations from the study: Whereas new patients shared about a thousand public clonotypes, persistent patients shared more, at 2,500 to 3,500.

V trimming: 7 bases; J trimming: 4 bases; junction bases outside the gene matches: 15. Germline assignment: CDR1 SGHRS and CDR2 YFSETQ. The CDR3 consists of 16 residues. The time point denotes: newly diagnosed GD, antithyroid drugs for less than 3 months. Isolated PBMC RNA provided the starting material for the TCR library. According to the study, TCR beta libraries were built with iRepertoire HTBI primers and CDR3-region Arm-PCR. TCRdb re-called the multiplex PCR reads through MiXCR, storing one row per CDR3 protein. The table records about 540,000 distinct CDR3 sequences, about 13% of them present only once. These data are also associated with another study on T cells in Graves' hyperthyroidism and ophthalmopathy. Per that study: HTBI primers were the set used in a first-round RT-PCR of the TCR CDR3. Ophthalmopathy was predicted by the model a median of roughly 6.6 months ahead of onset.

The V gene is TRBV5-1, the J gene TRBJ2-7; 9 bases line up with TRBD2. The sample in question was peripheral blood mononuclear cells (PBMCs), obtained at new diagnosis, from a patient treated with antithyroid drugs. The origin of this receptor is a man aged 30-40 years with Graves disease. The CDR3 reads CASRAQGTAGGYEQYF. Here the CDR3 DNA reads TGCGCCAGCCGCGCCCAAGGCACGGCGGGGGGGTACGAGCAGTACTTC.